What follows are 14 T cell receptor beta chains derived from one specimen sequenced in a study of cytomegalovirus exposure and HLA in healthy donors. This PCR relied on a set of 60 Vbeta primers and 13 Jbeta primers. Clones were read by immunoSEQ multiplex PCR, and TCRdb kept only the in-frame ones, dropping some. The profile shows about 190,000 clones, around 87% of them singletons. The sequenced sample consisted of PBMCs. Receptor source: a man younger than 40 in good health and CMV-seronegative.

Written as DNA, the CDR3 is TGTGCCAGCAGCCCGAAGGCTTCCCGGCAGGCCTACGAGCAGTACTTC. This encodes CASSPKASRQAYEQYF. This chain connects TRBV13 to TRBJ2-7; no clear D gene. The CDR3 sequence is 16 residues long. V was trimmed by 5 bases and J by 2 bases, leaving 19 bases between them. Germline assignment: CDR1 PRHDT and CDR2 FYEKMQ (reference sequence).

The genes are TRBV5-1 and TRBJ2-7; 11 bases match TRBD1. V lost 0 bases to trimming and J lost 6 bases; unmatched junction nucleotides: 5. Germline-derived CDR1 and CDR2 are SGHRS and YFSETQ. CDR3 length equals 15 residues. CDR3 loop: CASSLVGTGGGEQYF. The CDR3 region has the DNA TGCGCCAGCAGCTTGGTAGGGACAGGGGGTGGCGAGCAGTACTTC.

The V and J genes are TRBV13 and TRBJ2-7, with 8 nucleotides matching TRBD1. Losses at the gene ends were 6 bases for V and 3 bases for J; bases not matched to a gene: 7. This CDR3 contains 14 residues. Germline CDR1 PRHDT, CDR2 FYEKMQ (reference sequence). This chain's CDR3 is CASSHGTGGYEQYF. CDR3 in DNA: TGTGCCAGCAGTCACGGGACAGGCGGCTACGAGCAGTACTTC.

The V call is TRBV7-9, the J call TRBJ2-1, with 7 nucleotides matching TRBD2. The germline gives CDR1 SEHNR, CDR2 FQNEAQ (reference sequence). V was pared by 5 bases and J by 6 bases, with 7 bases of the junction left unmatched. The CDR3 has 14 residues. The CDR3 DNA reads as TGTGCCAGCAGCCCCCGGGACTACTTCAATGAGCAGTTCTTC. Translation gives CASSPRDYFNEQFF. The full variable domain, with the rest looked up from reference TRBV7-9 and TRBJ2-1, is DTGVSQNPRHKITKRGQNVTFRCDPISEHNRLYWYRQTLGQGPEFLTYFQNEAQLEKSRLLSDRFSAERPKGSFSTLEIQRTEQGDSAMYLCASSPRDYFNEQFFGPGTRLTVL.

This sequence joins TRBV4-1 and TRBJ1-6; D gene unclear. V shed 0 bases and J shed 8 bases, with 11 bases lying between them. CDR1 and CDR2 (germline): MGHRA, YSYEKL. The CDR3 covers 15 residues. CDR3 DNA: TGCGCCAGCAGCCAAGATGGAGACTTTTATTCACCCCTCCACTTT. Amino acids: CASSQDGDFYSPLHF.

The chain links TRBV28 to TRBJ1-5; the D gene is possibly TRBD1 (5 bases). Germline CDR1 and CDR2: MDHEN and SYDVKM. This CDR3 is 13 amino acids long. With 8 bases removed from V and 6 bases from J, the gap between germline ends came to 14 bases. In DNA, the CDR3 is TGTGCCAGCTCCTCGGGGGGTTTTCAGCCCCAGCATTTT. Its translation: CASSSGGFQPQHF. Complete variable domain (other parts from reference TRBV28 and TRBJ1-5): DVKVTQSSRYLVKRTGEKVFLECVQDMDHENMFWYRQDPGLGLRLIYFSYDVKMKEKGDIPEGYSVSREKKERFSLILESASTNQTSMYLCASSSGGFQPQHFGDGTRLSIL.

V gene TRBV28 combines with J gene TRBJ2-7, with D perhaps TRBD1 (6 bases). The V gene lost 8 bases and the J gene lost 2 bases, with 10 bases spanning the gap. This CDR3 has 12 amino acids. CDR1 and CDR2 (germline): MDHEN, SYDVKM. The CDR3 loop is CASGRTAYEQYF. The CDR3 DNA sequence: TGTGCCAGCGGCCGGACAGCCTACGAGCAGTACTTC.

The CDR3 loop reads CASRSRGQGYEQYF. Written as DNA, the CDR3 is TGTGCCAGCAGATCTCGGGGACAGGGTTACGAGCAGTACTTC. This rearrangement joins TRBV28 to TRBJ2-7; 9 nucleotides match TRBD1. Per germline, CDR1 MDHEN and CDR2 SYDVKM. The CDR3 contains 14 residues. The trim removed 6 bases at V and 4 bases at J, leaving 7 bases unmatched.

The V and J genes are TRBV7-2 and TRBJ1-1, with TRBD1 matching 8 bases. The CDR3 runs 15 residues. Germline trimming cut 0 bases from V and 6 bases from J; bases unmatched to any gene: 6. The V gene's germline CDR1 is SGHTA and CDR2 FQGNSA. CDR3 sequence (DNA): TGTGCCAGCAGCTTAGCCCTGACAGGGGTGGCTGAAGCTTTCTTT. Residues: CASSLALTGVAEAFF.

V usage is TRBV5-4 and J usage is TRBJ1-1, with 9 bases lining up with TRBD1. The germline CDR1 and CDR2 sequences are SGHNT and YYREEE (reference sequence). The length of the CDR3 is 14 residues. With 4 bases clipped from V and 5 bases from J, the junction kept 6 bases outside the gene matches. The CDR3 bases are TGTGCCAGCAGCCCGGACAGGGGAGGGACTGAAGCTTTCTTT. It yields the protein CASSPDRGGTEAFF.

The count of this clone is one. V and J are TRBV13 and TRBJ1-2, with D possibly matching TRBD1 (5 bases). Trimming removed 5 bases from V and 3 bases from J, with 19 bases in between. Germline V lookup: CDR1 PRHDT, CDR2 FYEKMQ (reference sequence). The CDR3 consists of 16 residues. The CDR3 sequence is CASSLSLQGKHYGYTF. The CDR3 nucleotides are TGTGCCAGCAGCCTTTCGCTCCAGGGAAAGCACTATGGCTACACCTTC.

This chain connects TRBV29-1 to TRBJ2-7, with D maybe TRBD2 (5 bases). V lost 6 bases, J lost 4 bases, and 22 bases lay in between. Germline V gene sequence: CDR1 SQVTM, CDR2 ANQGSEA. CDR3 length: 15 amino acids. CDR3 nucleotide sequence: TGCAGCGTCCGGAAGAGGGCTAGCAAGGAGTACGAGCAGTACTTC. Its protein is CSVRKRASKEYEQYF.

The chain recombines TRBV28 with TRBJ2-7; TRBD1 aligns across 9 bases. This CDR3 comprises 17 residues. V lost 1 base to trimming and J lost 4 bases; unmatched junction nucleotides: 11. Germline CDR1 and CDR2: MDHEN and SYDVKM. The CDR3 reads CASSLSGTGPAGYEQYF. In DNA, the CDR3 is TGTGCCAGCAGTTTATCCGGGACAGGGCCTGCTGGGTACGAGCAGTACTTC.

CDR3 nucleotide sequence: TGTGCCTGGAGTGTAGACTCGTGGACAGGGGGCAGTTTCCACTCTGGGGCCAACGTCCTGACTTTC. Its translation: CAWSVDSWTGGSFHSGANVLTF. The chain links TRBV30 to TRBJ2-6; 11 bases map to TRBD1. The junction had 16 bases not matched to a gene; V was cut back by 0 bases and J by 0 bases. Germline V CDR1 and CDR2: GTSNPN, SVGIG (reference sequence). This CDR3 has 22 residues.